A single sample gave rise to the 2 T cell receptor beta chains below, sequenced in a study of blood T cell repertoires in COVID-19. Data came from immunoSEQ multiplex PCR; TCRdb stores just in-frame clones and leaves some out. The data show 100,000 or so clones, about 89% seen once. The sequenced sample consisted of peripheral blood. These receptor sequences come from a man aged 55 to 69 with acute or convalescent COVID-19.

This clone occurred once. Within the sample, other DNA sequences also encode this same CDR3. The chain has TRBV12-3 or TRBV12-4 and TRBJ1-2; D gene uncertain. The CDR3 loop spans 13 amino acids. V was cut by 2 bases and J by 0 bases, with 4 bases left in between. CDR3 in amino acids: CASSLTANYGYTF. The CDR3 DNA sequence: TGTGCCAGCAGTTTAACAGCTAACTATGGCTACACCTTC.

This clone appeared once. The chain uses TRBV6-5 and TRBJ1-2; possible D gene TRBD1, 5 bases. The CDR3 extends over 12 amino acids. V gave up 5 bases and J gave up 8 bases, with 12 bases separating them. Germline lookup yields CDR1 MNHEY and CDR2 SVGAGI. In DNA, the CDR3 is TGTGCCAGCAGTCCTACGGGGGAGGGCTACACCTTC. Residues: CASSPTGEGYTF.